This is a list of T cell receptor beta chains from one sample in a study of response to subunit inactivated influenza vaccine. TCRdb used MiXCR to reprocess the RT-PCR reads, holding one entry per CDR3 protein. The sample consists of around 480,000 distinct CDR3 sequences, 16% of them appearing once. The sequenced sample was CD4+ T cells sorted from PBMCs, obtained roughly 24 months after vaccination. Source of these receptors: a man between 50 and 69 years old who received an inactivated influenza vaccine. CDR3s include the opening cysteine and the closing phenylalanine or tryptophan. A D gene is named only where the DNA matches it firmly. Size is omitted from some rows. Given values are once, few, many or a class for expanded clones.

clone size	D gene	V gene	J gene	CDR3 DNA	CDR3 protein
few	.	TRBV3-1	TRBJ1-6	TGTGCCAGCAGCCAAGACGGGGTCGGATCACCCCTCCACTTT	CASSQDGVGSPLHF
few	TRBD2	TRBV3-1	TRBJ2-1	TGTGCCAGCAGCCGCCGACTAGCGGGAGTTAACAATGAGCAGTTCTTC	CASSRRLAGVNNEQFF
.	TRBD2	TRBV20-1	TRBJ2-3	TGCAGTGCTAGAGAGGCTAAGCGGGGGGTCACAGATACGCAGTATTTT	CSAREAKRGVTDTQYF
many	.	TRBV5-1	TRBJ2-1	TGTGCCAGCAGTTTAAACAATGAGCAGTTCTTC	CASSLNNEQFF
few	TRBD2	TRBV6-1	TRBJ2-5	TGTGCCAGCAGGCAGGGACTAGCAGGGACCCAGTACTTC	CASRQGLAGTQYF
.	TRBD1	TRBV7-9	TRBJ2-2	TGTGCCAGCAGCCCTTCCCGACAGGGAAGGGAGCTGTTTTTT	CASSPSRQGRELFF
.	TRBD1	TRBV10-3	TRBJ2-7	TGTGCCATCAGTGCTGGGACAGGGTGGTACGAGCAGTACTTC	CAISAGTGWYEQYF
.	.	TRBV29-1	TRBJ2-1	TGCAGCGTCCCCCGACGGGGCTCCTACAATGAGCAGTTCTTC	CSVPRRGSYNEQFF
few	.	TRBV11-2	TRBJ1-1	TGTGCCAGCAGCCACACACTACCGGGATTTAAGGACACTGAAGCTTTCTTT	CASSHTLPGFKDTEAFF
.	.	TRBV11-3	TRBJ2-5	TGTGCCAGCAGCTCAAGGGCCGCCGAGGAGACCCAGTACTTC	CASSSRAAEETQYF
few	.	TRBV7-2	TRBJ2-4	TGTGCCAGCAGCTTGGCAGGCACGCTAGGAAACATTCAGTACTTC	CASSLAGTLGNIQYF
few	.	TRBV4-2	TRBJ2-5	TGTGCCAGCAGCCAAGAATTTCACGGGGTAGAGACCCAGTACTTC	CASSQEFHGVETQYF
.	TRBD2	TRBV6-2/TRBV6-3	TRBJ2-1	TGTGCCAGCAGTTACTCCCCGACTAGCGTGACCTACAATGAGCAGTTCTTC	CASSYSPTSVTYNEQFF
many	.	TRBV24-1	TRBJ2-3	TGTGCCACCAGTGGCGGGACCATATCGACAGATACGCAGTATTTT	CATSGGTISTDTQYF
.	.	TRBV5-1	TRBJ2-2	TGCGCCAGCAGCCTCCTCATCACCGGGGAGCTGTTTTTT	CASSLLITGELFF
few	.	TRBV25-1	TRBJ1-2	TGTGCCAGCAGTGACCGATCCGGGAGGGACTTTACGGCTGGCTACACCTTC	CASSDRSGRDFTAGYTF
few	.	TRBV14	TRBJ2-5	TGTGCCAGCAGCCAAGTTCGAGGCGCTAGGGAGACCCAGTACTTC	CASSQVRGARETQYF
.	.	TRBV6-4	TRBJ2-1	TGTGCCAGCAGTACCCAAGGAGGGAATGAGCAGTTCTTC	CASSTQGGNEQFF
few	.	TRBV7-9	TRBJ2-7	TGTGCCAGCAGCTTAGATCTTGCGAACTACGAGTACTTC	CASSLDLANYEYF
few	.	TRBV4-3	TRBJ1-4	TGCGCCAGCAGCCAAGCGGAAACAGGGAATGAAAAACTGTTTTTT	CASSQAETGNEKLFF
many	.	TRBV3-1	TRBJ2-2	TGTGCCAGCAGCCAACGGGGTTACACCGGGGAGCTGTTTTTT	CASSQRGYTGELFF
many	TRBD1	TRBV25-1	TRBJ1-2	TGTGCCAGCAGTAGCGGGACAGCCAACTATGGCTACACCTTC	CASSSGTANYGYTF
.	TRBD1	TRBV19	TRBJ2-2	TGTGCCAGTAGCGGACAGGGTGGAGGCGGGGAGCTGTTTTTT	CASSGQGGGGELFF
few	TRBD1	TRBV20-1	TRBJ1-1	TGCAGTGCTAGAGATCAGGGACAGGAGTGGAACACTGAAGCTTTCTTT	CSARDQGQEWNTEAFF
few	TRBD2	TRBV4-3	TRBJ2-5	TGCGCCAGCAGCCAAAATAGCGGGGGGCGGGAGACCCAGTACTTC	CASSQNSGGRETQYF
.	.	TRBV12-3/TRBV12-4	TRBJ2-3	TGTGCCAGCAGTGAGGGCTTCCACACAGATACGCAGTATTTT	CASSEGFHTDTQYF
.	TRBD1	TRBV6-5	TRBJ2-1	TGTGCCAGCAGTTACTCACAGGGGGCGCGGTATAACAATGAGCAGTTCTTC	CASSYSQGARYNNEQFF
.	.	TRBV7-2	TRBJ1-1	TGTGCCAGCAGCTTTCGGTCAGGGGAACTCACTGAAGCTTTCTTT	CASSFRSGELTEAFF
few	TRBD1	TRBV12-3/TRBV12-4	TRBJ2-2	TGTGCCAGCAGCCCGACAGGGGGCAACACCGGGGAGCTGTTTTTT	CASSPTGGNTGELFF
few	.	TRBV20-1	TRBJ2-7	TGCAGTGCTTCCGGGATTCGTCTAGGCAGTGAGCAGTACTTC	CSASGIRLGSEQYF
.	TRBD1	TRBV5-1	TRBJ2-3	TGCGCCAGCAGCTTGCCGGGGACAGGGGGCACAGATACGCAGTATTTT	CASSLPGTGGTDTQYF
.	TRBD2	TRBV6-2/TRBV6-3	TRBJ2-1	TGTGCCAGCAGTTCCCGACTAGCGGGAAACTCCTACAATGAGCAGTTCTTC	CASSSRLAGNSYNEQFF
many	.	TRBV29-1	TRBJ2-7	TGCAGCGTTGTACAGACTAGCTACGAGCAGTACTTC	CSVVQTSYEQYF
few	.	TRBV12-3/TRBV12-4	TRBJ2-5	TGTGCCAGCAGTCCCCGGAGGGCAAGGGAGACCCAGTACTTC	CASSPRRARETQYF
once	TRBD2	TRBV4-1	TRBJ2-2	TGCGCCAGCAGCCTCAATAGCGGGGGGAACACCGGGGAGCTGTTTTTT	CASSLNSGGNTGELFF
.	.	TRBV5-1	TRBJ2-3	TGCGCCAGCACCCGCAACGCGGGCACAGATACGCAGTATTTT	CASTRNAGTDTQYF
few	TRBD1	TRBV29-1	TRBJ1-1	TGCAGCGCACGGACAGGGTCTGAAGCTTTCTTT	CSARTGSEAFF
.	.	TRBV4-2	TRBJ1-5	TGTGCCAGCAGCCCTACGGTAGGGGATAGCAATCAGCCCCAGCATTTT	CASSPTVGDSNQPQHF
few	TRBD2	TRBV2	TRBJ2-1	TGTGCCAGCAGTGCCACTAGCGGGGGGGCGGGGGAGCAGTTCTTC	CASSATSGGAGEQFF
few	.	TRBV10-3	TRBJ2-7	TGTGCCATCGGTTACAGGACCAGCTCCTACGAGCAGTACTTC	CAIGYRTSSYEQYF
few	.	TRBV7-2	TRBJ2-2	TGTGCCAGCAGCCTACGCCAAACCGGGGAGCTGTTTTTT	CASSLRQTGELFF
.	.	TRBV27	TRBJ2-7	TGTGCCAGCAGTTTATCGATAGTGGGGTCCTACGAGCAGTACTTC	CASSLSIVGSYEQYF